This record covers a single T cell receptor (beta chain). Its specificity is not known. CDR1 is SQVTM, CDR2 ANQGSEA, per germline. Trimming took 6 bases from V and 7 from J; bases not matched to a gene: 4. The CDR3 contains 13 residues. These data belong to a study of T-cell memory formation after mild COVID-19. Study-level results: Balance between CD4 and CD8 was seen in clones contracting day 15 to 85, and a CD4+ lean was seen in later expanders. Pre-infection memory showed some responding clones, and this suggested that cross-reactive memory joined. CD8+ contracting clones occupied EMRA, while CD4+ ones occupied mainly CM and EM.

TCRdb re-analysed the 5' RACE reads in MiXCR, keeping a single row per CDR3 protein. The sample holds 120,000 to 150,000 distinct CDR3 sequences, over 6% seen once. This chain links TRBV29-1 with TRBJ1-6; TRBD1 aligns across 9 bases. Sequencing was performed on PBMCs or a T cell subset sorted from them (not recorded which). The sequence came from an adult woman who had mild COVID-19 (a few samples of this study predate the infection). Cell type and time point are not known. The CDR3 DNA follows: TGCAGCGTAAGGACAGGGGACAATTCACCCCTCCACTTT. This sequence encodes CSVRTGDNSPLHF.